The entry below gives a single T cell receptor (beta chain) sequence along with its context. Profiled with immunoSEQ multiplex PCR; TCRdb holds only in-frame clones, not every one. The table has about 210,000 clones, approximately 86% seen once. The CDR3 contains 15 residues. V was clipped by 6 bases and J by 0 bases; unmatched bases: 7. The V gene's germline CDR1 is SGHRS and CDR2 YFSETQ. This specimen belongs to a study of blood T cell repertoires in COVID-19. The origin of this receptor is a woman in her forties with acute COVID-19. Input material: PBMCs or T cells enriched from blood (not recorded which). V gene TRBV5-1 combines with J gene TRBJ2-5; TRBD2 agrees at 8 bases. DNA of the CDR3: TGCGCCAGCACCGTGACTAGCGCCAACCAAGAGACCCAGTACTTC. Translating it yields CASTVTSANQETQYF. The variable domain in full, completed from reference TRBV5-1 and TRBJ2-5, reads KAGVTQTPRYLIKTRGQQVTLSCSPISGHRSVSWYQQTPGQGLQFLFEYFSETQRNKGNFPGRFSGRQFSNSRSEMNVSTLELGDSALYLCASTVTSANQETQYFGPGTRLLVL.